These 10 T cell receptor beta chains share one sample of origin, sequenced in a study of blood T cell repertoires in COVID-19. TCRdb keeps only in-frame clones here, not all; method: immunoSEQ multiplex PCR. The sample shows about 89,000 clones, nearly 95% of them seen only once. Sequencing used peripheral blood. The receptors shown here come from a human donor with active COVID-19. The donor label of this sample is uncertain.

CDR3 sequence reads: CASSAIIRDRNEKLFF. Here the CDR3 DNA reads TGTGCCAGCAGTGCCATTATCCGGGACAGAAATGAAAAACTGTTTTTT. The V gene is TRBV6-1, the J gene TRBJ1-4; 7 positions agree with TRBD1. Trimming cost V 4 bases and J 5 bases; bases outside gene matches: 10. The CDR3 loop spans 16 amino acids. The germline gives CDR1 MNHNS, CDR2 SASEGT.

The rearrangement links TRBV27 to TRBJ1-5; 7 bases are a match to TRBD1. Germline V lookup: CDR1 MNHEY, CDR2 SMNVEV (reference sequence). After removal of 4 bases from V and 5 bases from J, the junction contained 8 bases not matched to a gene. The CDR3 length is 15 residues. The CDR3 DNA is TGTGCCAGCAGTTCCACAGGGGACTGGCATCAGCCCCAGCATTTT. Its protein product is CASSSTGDWHQPQHF.

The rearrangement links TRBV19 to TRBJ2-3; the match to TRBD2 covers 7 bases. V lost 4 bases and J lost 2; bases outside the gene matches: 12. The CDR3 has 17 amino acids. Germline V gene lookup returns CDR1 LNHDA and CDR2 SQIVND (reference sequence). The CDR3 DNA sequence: TGTGCCAGTAGTAGTATTGCTAGCGGAAGATACACAGATACGCAGTATTTT. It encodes CASSSIASGRYTDTQYF.

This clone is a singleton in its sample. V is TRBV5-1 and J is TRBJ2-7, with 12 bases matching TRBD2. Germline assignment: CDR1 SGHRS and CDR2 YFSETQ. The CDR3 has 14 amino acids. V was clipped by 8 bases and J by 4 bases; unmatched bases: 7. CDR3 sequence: CASRPGTSGYEQYF. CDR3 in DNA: TGCGCCAGTCGACCCGGGACTAGCGGGTACGAGCAGTACTTC.

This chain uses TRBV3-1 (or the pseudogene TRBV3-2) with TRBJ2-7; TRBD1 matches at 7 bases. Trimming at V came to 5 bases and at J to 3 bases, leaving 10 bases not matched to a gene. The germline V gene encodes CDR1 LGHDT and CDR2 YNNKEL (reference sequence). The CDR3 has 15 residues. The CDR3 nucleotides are TGTGCCAGCAGCACCCAATTCGCAGGGGGCTACGAGCAGTACTTC. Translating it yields CASSTQFAGGYEQYF.

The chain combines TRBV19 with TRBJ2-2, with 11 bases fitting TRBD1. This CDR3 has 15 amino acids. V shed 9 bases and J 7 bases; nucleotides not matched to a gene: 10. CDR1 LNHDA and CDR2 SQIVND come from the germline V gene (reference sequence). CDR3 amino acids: CASSLDRGLVGELFF. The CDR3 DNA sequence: TGTGCCAGCTCCTTGGACAGGGGGCTAGTCGGGGAGCTGTTTTTT.

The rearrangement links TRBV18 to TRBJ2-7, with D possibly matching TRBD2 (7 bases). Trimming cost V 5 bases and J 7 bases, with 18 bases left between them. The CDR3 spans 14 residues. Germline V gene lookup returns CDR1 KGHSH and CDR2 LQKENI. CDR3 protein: CASSRGGDLREQYF. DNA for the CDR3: TGTGCCAGCTCAAGGGGGGGAGACCTACGGGAGCAGTACTTC.

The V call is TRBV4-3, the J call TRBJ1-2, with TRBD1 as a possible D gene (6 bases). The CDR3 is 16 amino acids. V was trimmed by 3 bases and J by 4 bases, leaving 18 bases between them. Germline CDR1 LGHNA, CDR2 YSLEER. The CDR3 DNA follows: TGCGCCAGCAGCCAGGACCCACAGGGCAGGGGCTATGGCTACACCTTC. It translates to CASSQDPQGRGYGYTF.

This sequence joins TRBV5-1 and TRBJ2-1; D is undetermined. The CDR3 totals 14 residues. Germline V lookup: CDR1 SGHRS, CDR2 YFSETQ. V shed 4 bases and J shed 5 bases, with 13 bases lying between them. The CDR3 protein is CASSVPSTHNEQFF. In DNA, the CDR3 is TGCGCCAGCAGCGTTCCTAGTACCCACAATGAGCAGTTCTTC.

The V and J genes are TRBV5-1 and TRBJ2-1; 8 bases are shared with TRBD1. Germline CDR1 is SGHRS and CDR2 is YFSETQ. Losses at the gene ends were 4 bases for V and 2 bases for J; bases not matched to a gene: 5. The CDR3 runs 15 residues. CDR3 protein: CASSTGQGAYNEQFF. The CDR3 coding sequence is TGCGCCAGCAGCACTGGACAGGGTGCCTACAATGAGCAGTTCTTC.